These T cell receptor beta chains were read from a single sample in a study of sequential checkpoint blockade in melanoma. This table comes from immunoSEQ multiplex PCR, and its TCRdb copy is limited to in-frame clones, with some not included. This sample yields about 30,000 clones, of which roughly nine tenths are seen a single time; 14% belongs to the top ten. The input for sequencing was CD8+ T cells sorted from blood (inferred from file names), taken from a patient given nivolumab and ipilimumab in sequence. These receptors all stem from a human donor with melanoma. CDR3s include the opening cysteine and the closing phenylalanine or tryptophan. D genes are given only for firm matches. The listing skips clone size in some rows; elsewhere it reads once, few, many or a size class.

j_gene	d_gene	abundance	v_gene	len	CDR3nt	CDR3aa
TRBJ1-2	NA	NA	TRBV6-6	12	TGTGCCAGCAGTTACTCCGGGGATGGCTACACCTTC	CASSYSGDGYTF
TRBJ2-5	TRBD2	NA	TRBV9	21	TGTGCCAGCAGCTCACCTCGGGGACTAGCGGGAGGTCCGGAATTGCAAGAGACCCAGTACTTC	CASSSPRGLAGGPELQETQYF
TRBJ2-5	NA	NA	TRBV9	15	TGTGCCAGCAGCGTAGGATTGGGAGTGGGAGAGACCCAGTACTTC	CASSVGLGVGETQYF
TRBJ1-4	NA	NA	TRBV7-9	13	TGTGCCAGCGAGGGAGCAACTAATGAAAAACTGTTTTTT	CASEGATNEKLFF
TRBJ1-2	NA	few	TRBV7-2	13	TGTGCCAGCAGCTTAGCTCTCAGGGGCGGCTACACCTTC	CASSLALRGGYTF
TRBJ1-5	NA	NA	TRBV28	13	TGTGCCAGCAGTTTACGGGGGTACCAGCCCCAGCATTTT	CASSLRGYQPQHF
TRBJ2-1	TRBD2	NA	TRBV30	16	TGTGCCTGGGGCAAGAAACTAGCGGGAGTGATTAATGAGCAGTTCTTC	CAWGKKLAGVINEQFF
TRBJ1-1	TRBD1	NA	TRBV11-1	19	TGTGCCAGCAGCCTAGTAGGAGCACCGGGACAGTCACGCGGGAATGAAGCTTTCTTT	CASSLVGAPGQSRGNEAFF
TRBJ1-3	NA	NA	TRBV4-2	15	TGTGCCAGCAGCCAAGATATGAGCTCTGGAAACACCATATATTTT	CASSQDMSSGNTIYF
TRBJ2-2	TRBD2	NA	TRBV9	16	TGTGCCAGCAGCGTTTCTAGCGGTCTGAACACCGGGGAGCTGTTTTTT	CASSVSSGLNTGELFF
TRBJ1-2	NA	NA	TRBV19	14	TGTGCCAGTACCGAGGGGGGGCATAACTATGGCTACACCTTC	CASTEGGHNYGYTF
TRBJ1-5	NA	NA	TRBV2	17	TGTGCCAGCACAAGTGATGCAGTGACAGTTGGCAATCAGCCCCAGCATTTT	CASTSDAVTVGNQPQHF
TRBJ2-7	TRBD2	NA	TRBV9	16	TGTGCCAGCAGCCCCGAGGGACTAGCGGGCGCCTACGAGCAGTACTTC	CASSPEGLAGAYEQYF
TRBJ1-5	TRBD1	NA	TRBV10-3	15	TGTGCCATCAGTGAGGCGACAGGGGGAAATCAGCCCCAGCATTTT	CAISEATGGNQPQHF
TRBJ2-7	TRBD2	NA	TRBV6-1	17	TGTGCCAGCAGTGATCCACTAGCGGGAGACACCTCCTACGAGCAGTACTTC	CASSDPLAGDTSYEQYF
TRBJ1-3	NA	NA	TRBV4-2	15	TGTGCCAGCAGCCTAACCCGCACGGGGATAAACACCATATATTTT	CASSLTRTGINTIYF
TRBJ2-7	TRBD1	NA	TRBV7-3	15	TGTGCCAGCAGCTTTGGAGCAGGGGGCTACTACGAGCAGTACTTC	CASSFGAGGYYEQYF
TRBJ1-2	NA	once	TRBV9	14	TGTGCCAGCAGCGTAGAAGGACTTCCCTTCGGCTACACCTTC	CASSVEGLPFGYTF
TRBJ2-7	NA	NA	TRBV4-2	17	TGTGCCAGCAGCCCCCGCCCACTGCTAGATAGGTCCTACGAGCAGTACTTC	CASSPRPLLDRSYEQYF
TRBJ2-3	TRBD1	NA	TRBV7-7	16	TGTGCTAGCAGCTTAGGTGGGACAGGGAGAACAGATACGCAGTATTTT	CASSLGGTGRTDTQYF
TRBJ2-4	TRBD2	NA	TRBV4-3	16	TGCGCCAGCAGCCAAGCAGCGGGGAGCAAGTTAAACATTCAGTACTTC	CASSQAAGSKLNIQYF
TRBJ1-6	NA	once	TRBV4-1	15	TGCGCCAGCAGCCAAGATAACAGCTATAATTCACCCCTCCACTTT	CASSQDNSYNSPLHF
TRBJ2-7	NA	NA	TRBV11-2	14	TGTGCCAGCAGCTTCCCCTCCCCCTCCTACGAGCAGTACTTC	CASSFPSPSYEQYF
TRBJ2-3	NA	NA	TRBV9	15	TGTGCCAGCAGCGTAGATGGAGGGATGGTAGATACGCAGTATTTT	CASSVDGGMVDTQYF
TRBJ1-1	TRBD1	NA	TRBV12-5	15	TGTGCTAGTGGTTTCACAGGGGGCCGGGGGACTGAAGCTTTCTTT	CASGFTGGRGTEAFF
TRBJ2-1	TRBD2	NA	TRBV9	16	TGTGCCAGCAGCGTAACGCGGGGTAGCGGGGGGGGTGAGCAGTTCTTC	CASSVTRGSGGGEQFF
TRBJ2-6	NA	NA	TRBV23-1	19	TGCGCCAGCAGTCAATCCAGACAGGCACAGTTCTCTGGGGCCAACGTCCTGACTTTC	CASSQSRQAQFSGANVLTF
TRBJ2-1	TRBD2	NA	TRBV4-3	17	TGCGCCAGCAGCCAAGGGATAACTAGCGGGGGTATGAATGAGCAGTTCTTC	CASSQGITSGGMNEQFF
TRBJ1-3	NA	NA	TRBV30	18	TGTGCCTGGAGCCCCGGGGGGGGATCGGCCGTCGGACCAGGCACCATATATTTT	CAWSPGGGSAVGPGTIYF
TRBJ1-5	NA	NA	TRBV30	17	TGTGCCTGGAGTGTCTTTTTTCGGGGTGTGAGCAATCAGCCCCAGCATTTT	CAWSVFFRGVSNQPQHF
TRBJ1-4	NA	NA	TRBV2	14	TGTGCCAGCAGTGATCCAGCCAGGGATGAAAAACTGTTTTTT	CASSDPARDEKLFF
TRBJ2-1	NA	NA	TRBV6-5	13	TGTGCCAGCAAGAAGGGAGTAGGGAATGAGCAGTTCTTC	CASKKGVGNEQFF
TRBJ1-4	TRBD1	once	TRBV13	17	TGTGCCAGCAGCGTCCAGTTTCCGGGACAGGGCTCTGAAAAACTGTTTTTT	CASSVQFPGQGSEKLFF
TRBJ2-2	NA	NA	TRBV2	14	TGTGCCAGCAGTGAGGCAGCGAACACCGGGGAGCTGTTTTTT	CASSEAANTGELFF
TRBJ2-2	TRBD1	once	TRBV10-2	15	TGCGCCAGCAGTGAGAGGGGACAGGGGCCCGGGGAGCTGTTTTTT	CASSERGQGPGELFF
TRBJ2-1	NA	few	TRBV5-4	13	TGTGCCAGCAGCTTATGGAGGTATGGTGAGCAGTTCTTC	CASSLWRYGEQFF
TRBJ2-1	NA	NA	TRBV9	11	TGTGCCAGCAGCGTAGGGCGGGAGCAGTTCTTC	CASSVGREQFF
TRBJ2-1	TRBD1	NA	TRBV5-1	15	TGCGCCAGCAGCTTGGGACAGGGCCCCTACAATGAGCAGTTCTTC	CASSLGQGPYNEQFF
TRBJ2-1	NA	NA	TRBV28	14	TGTGCCAGCAGTTTACTGAGGGGGACCGATGAGCAGTTCTTC	CASSLLRGTDEQFF
TRBJ2-7	TRBD2	NA	TRBV5-3	16	TGTGCCAGAAGTTCGTCAATGAGCGGGAGGGCCTACGAGCAGTACTTC	CARSSSMSGRAYEQYF
TRBJ2-5	NA	NA	TRBV7-9	14	TGTGCCAGCAGCTTAGCGGAGGACCAAGAGACCCAGTACTTC	CASSLAEDQETQYF
TRBJ1-2	NA	NA	TRBV7-9	16	TGTGCCAGCAGCTCCCTATACGCAGGGGTAAACTATGGCTACACCTTC	CASSSLYAGVNYGYTF
TRBJ1-1	TRBD1	NA	TRBV5-1	15	TGCGCCAGCAGCTTGGGGCAGGGGGGAGAGGTTGAAGCTTTCTTT	CASSLGQGGEVEAFF
TRBJ2-5	TRBD1	NA	TRBV6-5	15	TGTGCCAGCAGTCCCACGGGACAGGCGGGGGAGACCCAGTACTTC	CASSPTGQAGETQYF
TRBJ2-3	NA	once	TRBV28	12	TGTGCCAGCAGTTTTGGACAAGATACGCAGTATTTT	CASSFGQDTQYF
TRBJ2-7	TRBD1	NA	TRBV5-1	13	TGCGCCAGCAGCTTATGGACAGGCTACGAGCAGTACTTC	CASSLWTGYEQYF
TRBJ2-7	NA	NA	TRBV15	15	TGTGCCACCAGCAGTTCAGGGGTCCCTACCTACGAGCAGTACTTC	CATSSSGVPTYEQYF
TRBJ2-1	NA	NA	TRBV28	13	TGTGCCAGCAGTCCCAGTGGAGGGCATGAGCAGTTCTTC	CASSPSGGHEQFF
TRBJ2-1	NA	NA	TRBV19	15	TGTGCCAGTAGTCGGGCAGGAGGCCCCTACAATGAGCAGTTCTTC	CASSRAGGPYNEQFF
TRBJ1-6	NA	once	TRBV28	13	TGTGCCAGCAGCCCCCGAGGTACTTCACCCCTCCACTTT	CASSPRGTSPLHF
TRBJ2-7	NA	NA	TRBV9	13	TGTGCCAGCAGCGTATCGGTCGGCGGGGAGCAGTACTTC	CASSVSVGGEQYF
TRBJ1-2	TRBD1	NA	TRBV5-1	14	TGCGCCAGCAGCACTGGACAGGGGGCTGCTGGCTACACCTTC	CASSTGQGAAGYTF
TRBJ2-2	NA	NA	TRBV27	15	TGTGCCAGCAGTTTATACAGGGCGAACACCGGGGAGCTGTTTTTT	CASSLYRANTGELFF
TRBJ2-2	TRBD2	NA	TRBV5-6	16	TGTGCCAGCAGCTTGCGGCAGCGGGGGCTTACCGGGGAGCTGTTTTTT	CASSLRQRGLTGELFF
TRBJ2-5	NA	NA	TRBV13	15	TGTGCCAGCATTAATAGGGGGGGCGGACAAGAGACCCAGTACTTC	CASINRGGGQETQYF